This T cell receptor (beta chain) appears in the sequencing data of a study of T cell clonotyping in hematopoietic cell transplantation. For this clone: Antigen unknown.

Per the germline V gene, CDR1 is LNHDA and CDR2 is SQIVND (reference sequence). This CDR3 comprises 15 residues. V trimming: 4 bases; J trimming: 6 bases; junction bases outside the gene matches: 11. The method was immunoSEQ multiplex PCR; TCRdb's version includes in-frame clones alone and lacks a portion of them. Of about 15,000 clones in the sample, over 65% were seen once. Whole-study results and caveats: Recipient TCR diversity dropped after transplant; expanded clonotypes rose from day 30 to 180. Few recipient clonotypes overlapped donors; over 97% were de novo at given depth. Higher Inverse Simpson Index values in graft donor and pretransplant recipient predicted broader posttransplant TCR diversity.

The J gene is TRBJ1-2, the V gene TRBV19, with TRBD1 matching over 7 bases. The sequences come from PBMCs, collected 100 days after allogeneic stem cell transplant. This receptor was identified in a male patient aged 55-69 years who had an allogeneic stem cell transplant from a related donor, so the T cells may come from the graft donor. Some clones in this sample may be carry-over from other donors' samples. CDR3 protein: CASSTPPTGINGYTF. Here the CDR3 DNA reads TGTGCCAGTAGTACCCCCCCGACAGGGATTAATGGCTACACCTTC.